This paragraph covers one T cell receptor beta chain sequence. The antigen is not known. Within the sample, other DNA sequences also encode this same CDR3. Each donor gave one heparinised blood draw averaging approximately 100 mL. Staining for CD45RO/CCR7/CD25/CD127/CD95/CD27 allowed sorting of CD4+ naive, central memory, regulatory and stem cell-like memory cells. The sequenced template was cDNA made from the entire isolated RNA. Method: immunoSEQ multiplex PCR; TCRdb's copy keeps in-frame clones and lacks some. The table shows under 400,000 clones, with roughly 12% occurring only once. This entry is derived from a study of beta chain features in type 1 diabetes. Germline assignment: CDR1 KGHSH and CDR2 LQKENI. V shed 3 bases, J shed 2 bases, and the junction held 1 base outside the gene matches. This CDR3 has 15 amino acids. Overall study results and limits: A possible short-template PCR bias applies equally to patients and controls.

The gene calls are TRBV18 and TRBJ2-1, with 10 nucleotides matching TRBD2. Sequenced material: naive CD4+ T cells from blood. The source is a man aged 18 to 30 in good health. CDR3 loop: CASSPLAGAYNEQFF. CDR3 in DNA: TGTGCCAGCTCACCTCTAGCGGGAGCCTACAATGAGCAGTTCTTC.